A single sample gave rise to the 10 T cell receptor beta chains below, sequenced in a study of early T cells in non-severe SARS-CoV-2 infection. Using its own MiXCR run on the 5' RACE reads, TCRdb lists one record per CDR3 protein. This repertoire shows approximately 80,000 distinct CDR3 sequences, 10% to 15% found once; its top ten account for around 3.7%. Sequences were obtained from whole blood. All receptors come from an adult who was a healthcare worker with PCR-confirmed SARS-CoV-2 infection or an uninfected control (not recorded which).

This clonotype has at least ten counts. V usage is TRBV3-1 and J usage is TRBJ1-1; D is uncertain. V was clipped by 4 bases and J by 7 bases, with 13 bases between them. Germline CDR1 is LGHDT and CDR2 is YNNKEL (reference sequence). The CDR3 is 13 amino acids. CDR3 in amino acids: CASSRRAVGEAFF. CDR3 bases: TGTGCCAGCAGCCGGCGGGCTGTCGGTGAAGCTTTCTTT. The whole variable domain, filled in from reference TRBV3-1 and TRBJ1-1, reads DTAVSQTPKYLVTQMGNDKSIKCEQNLGHDTMYWYKQDSKKFLKIMFSYNNKELIINETVPNRFSPKSPDKAHLNLHINSLELGDSAVYFCASSRRAVGEAFFGQGTRLTVV.

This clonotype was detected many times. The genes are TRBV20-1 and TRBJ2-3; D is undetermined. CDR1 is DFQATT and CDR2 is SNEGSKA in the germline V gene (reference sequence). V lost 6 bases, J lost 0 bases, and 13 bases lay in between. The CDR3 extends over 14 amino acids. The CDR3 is CSAKDGSSTDTQYF. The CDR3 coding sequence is TGCAGTGCCAAGGACGGTTCTAGCACAGATACGCAGTATTTT.

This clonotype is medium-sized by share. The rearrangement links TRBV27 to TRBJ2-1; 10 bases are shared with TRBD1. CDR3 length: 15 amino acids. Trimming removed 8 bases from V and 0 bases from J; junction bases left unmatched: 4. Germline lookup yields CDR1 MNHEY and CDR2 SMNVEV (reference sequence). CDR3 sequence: CASGQGVFSYNEQFF. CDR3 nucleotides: TGTGCCAGCGGACAGGGGGTGTTCTCCTACAATGAGCAGTTCTTC.

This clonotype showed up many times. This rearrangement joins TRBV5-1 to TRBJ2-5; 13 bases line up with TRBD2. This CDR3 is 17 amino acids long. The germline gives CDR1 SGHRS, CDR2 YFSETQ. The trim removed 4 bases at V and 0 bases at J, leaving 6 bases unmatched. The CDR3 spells CASSQGLAGLYQETQYF. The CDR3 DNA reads TGCGCCAGCAGCCAGGGACTAGCGGGACTGTACCAAGAGACCCAGTACTTC.

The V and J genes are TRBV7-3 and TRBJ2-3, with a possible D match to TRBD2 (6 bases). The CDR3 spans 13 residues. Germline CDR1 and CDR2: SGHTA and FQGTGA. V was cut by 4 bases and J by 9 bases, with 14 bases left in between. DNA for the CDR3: TGTGCCAGCAGCTGGGAGACTAGAGGCACGCAGTATTTT. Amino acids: CASSWETRGTQYF.

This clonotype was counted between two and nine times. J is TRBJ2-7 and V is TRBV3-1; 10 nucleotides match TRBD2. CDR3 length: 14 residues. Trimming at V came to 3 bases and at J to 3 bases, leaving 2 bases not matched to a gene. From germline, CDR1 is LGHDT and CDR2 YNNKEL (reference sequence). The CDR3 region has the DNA TGTGCCAGCAGCCAGTCTAGCGGGAGCTACGAGCAGTACTTC. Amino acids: CASSQSSGSYEQYF.

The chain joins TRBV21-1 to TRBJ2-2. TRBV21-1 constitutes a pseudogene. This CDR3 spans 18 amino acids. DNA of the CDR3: TGTGCCAGCAGCAGCCGTGACGGAGTACTCAGCCTTAGCGGGGAGCTGTTTTTT. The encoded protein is CASSSRDGVLSLSGELFF.

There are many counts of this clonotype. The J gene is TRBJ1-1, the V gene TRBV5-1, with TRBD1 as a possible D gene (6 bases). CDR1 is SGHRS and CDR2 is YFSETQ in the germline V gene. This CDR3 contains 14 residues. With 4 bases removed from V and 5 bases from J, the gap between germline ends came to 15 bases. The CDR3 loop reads CASSPYTGRTEAFF. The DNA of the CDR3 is TGCGCCAGCAGCCCATACACAGGGCGGACTGAAGCTTTCTTT. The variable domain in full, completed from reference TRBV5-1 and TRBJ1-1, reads KAGVTQTPRYLIKTRGQQVTLSCSPISGHRSVSWYQQTPGQGLQFLFEYFSETQRNKGNFPGRFSGRQFSNSRSEMNVSTLELGDSALYLCASSPYTGRTEAFFGQGTRLTVV.

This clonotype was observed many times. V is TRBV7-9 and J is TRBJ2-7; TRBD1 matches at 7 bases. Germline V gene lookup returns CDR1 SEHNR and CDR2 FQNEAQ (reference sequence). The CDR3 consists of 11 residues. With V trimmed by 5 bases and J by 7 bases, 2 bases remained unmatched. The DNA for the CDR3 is TGTGCCAGCAGCATGACAGGGGAGCAGTACTTC. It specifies CASSMTGEQYF. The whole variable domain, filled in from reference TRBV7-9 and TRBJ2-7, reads DTGVSQNPRHKITKRGQNVTFRCDPISEHNRLYWYRQTLGQGPEFLTYFQNEAQLEKSRLLSDRFSAERPKGSFSTLEIQRTEQGDSAMYLCASSMTGEQYFGPGTRLTVT.

DNA of the CDR3: TGCAGTGCTGGTCTAGCGGGGGGAAGCACAGATACGCAGTATTTT. This gives the protein CSAGLAGGSTDTQYF. The chain uses TRBV20-1 and TRBJ2-3; 11 bases align to TRBD2. Germline loops: CDR1 DFQATT, CDR2 SNEGSKA (reference sequence). V gave up 5 bases and J gave up 0 bases; unmatched junction bases: 4. The length of the CDR3 is 15 residues.